A selection of T cell receptor beta chains follows, all from one sample in a study of T cell repertoires in cytomegalovirus infection. TCRdb reanalysed the reads using MiXCR and keeps one entry per CDR3 protein. The sample records about 700,000 distinct CDR3 sequences, 30% to 40% being singletons. What these receptors recognize is not known. The sample in question was cultured PBMCs, obtained from culture after CMV antigen stimulation. The receptors were gathered from a human donor in good health (CMV status not recorded). Some clones in this sample may be carry-over from other donors' samples. The CDR3 runs from the conserved cysteine through the conserved F or W. The D gene is left open where the match is weak. A clone size is listed for some rows: how often the clone was seen (once, few, many), or a class if it is expanded.

>TRBJ2-2|TRBV7-9|few|TRBD2
TGTGCCAGCAGCTCTATCAGGACTAGCGGGAGGAAGAACACCGGGGAGCTGTTTTTT
CASSSIRTSGRKNTGELFF
>TRBJ1-2|TRBV28|NA|NA
TGTGCCAGCACCGCCCCTCAGGGACCAAACTATGGCTACACCTTC
CASTAPQGPNYGYTF
>TRBJ2-1|TRBV7-8|many|TRBD2
TGTGCCAGCAGCACCGCGGGGGAGAGCAATGAGCAGTTCTTC
CASSTAGESNEQFF
>TRBJ2-7|TRBV5-3|NA|NA
TGTGCCAGCAGCTTTCTCGGAAGCGAGCAGTACTTC
CASSFLGSEQYF
>TRBJ2-1|TRBV19|few|TRBD2
TGTGCCAGTAGCTACGGGACTAGCGGGAGTGATGAGCAGTTCTTC
CASSYGTSGSDEQFF
>TRBJ2-5|TRBV7-7|NA|NA
TGTGCTAGCAGCTTACTCGGAATGAGAGAGACCCAGTACTTC
CASSLLGMRETQYF
>TRBJ2-7|TRBV28|few|NA
TGTGCCAGCAGTTACCACTCCTACGAGCAGTACTTC
CASSYHSYEQYF
>TRBJ2-7|TRBV7-2|many|TRBD2
TGTGCCAGCAGGCCTAGCGGCCGAGGGGAGCAGTACTTC
CASRPSGRGEQYF
>TRBJ1-2|TRBV19|NA|NA
TGTGCCAGTAGGGGGTCGTCGGGGCGCGGAGGCTACACCTTC
CASRGSSGRGGYTF
>TRBJ2-3|TRBV20-1|NA|NA
TGCAGTGCGGAACAGGGAAGCACAGATACGCAGTATTTT
CSAEQGSTDTQYF
>TRBJ2-1|TRBV28|NA|NA
TGTGCCAGCAGTTTGTACCAGGGGGGTAAAGGCAATGAGCAGTTCTTC
CASSLYQGGKGNEQFF
>TRBJ1-4|TRBV7-2|many|TRBD1
TGTGCCAGCAGCCCACAGGGGCTTAATGAAAAACTGTTTTTT
CASSPQGLNEKLFF
>TRBJ2-2|TRBV6-4|few|NA
TGTGCCAGCAGTGACTCCGAAGTGGGGGAGCTGTTTTTT
CASSDSEVGELFF
>TRBJ2-3|TRBV7-2|NA|NA
TGTGCCAGCAGCTTGGTCGAATATAGCACAGATACGCAGTATTTT
CASSLVEYSTDTQYF
>TRBJ2-1|TRBV4-3|NA|NA
TGCGCCAGCAGCCAAGATTTGAGTAACAATGAGCAGTTCTTC
CASSQDLSNNEQFF
>TRBJ2-1|TRBV3-1|NA|NA
TGTGCCAGCAGCCCCGGTGACAGGTCCTACTTTAATGAGCAGTTCTTC
CASSPGDRSYFNEQFF
>TRBJ1-4|TRBV7-9|NA|NA
TGTGCCAGCAGCCCGAGACAGTCCACAACTAATGAAAAACTGTTTTTT
CASSPRQSTTNEKLFF
>TRBJ1-1|TRBV6-5|NA|NA
TGTGCCAGCAGTCCGCAGGAGTACACTGAAGCTTTCTTT
CASSPQEYTEAFF
>TRBJ2-7|TRBV4-3|once|TRBD1
TGCGCCAGCAGCCCACAGGGACAGGGGGGCTACGAGCAGTACTTC
CASSPQGQGGYEQYF
>TRBJ1-4|TRBV7-2|many|TRBD1
TGTGCCAGCAGCCGGGACAGAGTAAATGAAAAACTGTTTTTT
CASSRDRVNEKLFF
>TRBJ2-1|TRBV29-1|NA|NA
TGCAGCGCTGGGGAAAGCGTCTACAATGAGCAGTTCTTC
CSAGESVYNEQFF
>TRBJ1-5|TRBV15|few|NA
TGTGCCACCAGCAGAGATACGGGGTGGGGTCAGCCCCAGCATTTT
CATSRDTGWGQPQHF
>TRBJ2-7|TRBV11-2|NA|TRBD2
TGTGCCAGCAGACCGGGACTAGCGGGATCCTACGAGCGGTACTTC
CASRPGLAGSYERYF
>TRBJ2-1|TRBV7-6|NA|TRBD2
TGTGCCAGCACCGACCAGGGTCCGGGACTAGCGGGAGGTAATGAGCAGTTCTTC
CASTDQGPGLAGGNEQFF
>TRBJ2-7|TRBV14|NA|TRBD2
TGTGCCAGCAGCCAATTCGGCGGGAGCCTGAACGAGCAGTACTTC
CASSQFGGSLNEQYF
>TRBJ2-1|TRBV14|NA|NA
TGTGCCCACCGGGGGGCTGAGCAGTTCTTC
CAHRGAEQFF
>TRBJ2-2|TRBV6-5|NA|NA
TGTGCCAGCAGTTACGGAGGGTATCTAGCCGGGGAGCTGTTTTTT
CASSYGGYLAGELFF
>TRBJ1-1|TRBV15|few|NA
TGTGCCACCAGCAGCGGGGAGGGGACCACTGAAGCTTTCTTT
CATSSGEGTTEAFF
>TRBJ2-3|TRBV2|NA|NA
TGTGCCAGCAGTGTTCTGCGGAACACAGATACGCAGTATTTT
CASSVLRNTDTQYF
>TRBJ2-7|TRBV7-9|few|NA
TGTGCCAGCAGCGGACAGCCTCGGGAGCAGTACTTC
CASSGQPREQYF
>TRBJ2-5|TRBV20-1|NA|TRBD1
TGCAGTGCGTATGGGACAGCAAAAGAGACCCAGTACTTC
CSAYGTAKETQYF
>TRBJ2-3|TRBV7-9|NA|TRBD2
TGTGCCAGCAGCTTCGCGGGGGGGGGCGGGGATACGCAGTATTTT
CASSFAGGGGDTQYF
>TRBJ1-5|TRBV28|NA|NA
TGTGCCAGCCGCCTCGACCGCAATCAGCCCCAGCATTTT
CASRLDRNQPQHF
>TRBJ2-3|TRBV4-3|NA|TRBD2
TGCGCCAGCAGCCAAGAGGTAGCGGGAGAGGCAGATACGCAGTATTTT
CASSQEVAGEADTQYF
>TRBJ1-5|TRBV20-1|NA|NA
TGCAGTGCTGCCGGGACGTCGAAGGGGCAGCCCCAGCATTTT
CSAAGTSKGQPQHF
>TRBJ1-4|TRBV25-1|NA|TRBD1
TGTGCCAGCAGTCCCGGACAGGGGTGGCGTACTAATGAAAAACTGTTTTTT
CASSPGQGWRTNEKLFF
>TRBJ2-3|TRBV20-1|NA|NA
TGCAGTGCGAGAAGTCCAGATACGCAGTATTTT
CSARSPDTQYF
>TRBJ1-5|TRBV7-2|many|TRBD1
TGTGCCAGCAGCTGGGGACAGGGGGGCAATCAGCCCCAGCATTTT
CASSWGQGGNQPQHF
>TRBJ2-1|TRBV6-5|few|TRBD2
TGTGCCAGCAGTTACTTGAGCGGGAGGTCGCAGTTCTTC
CASSYLSGRSQFF
>TRBJ2-3|TRBV20-1|few|NA
TGCAGTGCCAATGCCCCCCGGGACTCTCGGGGAGATACGCAGTATTTT
CSANAPRDSRGDTQYF
>TRBJ2-5|TRBV7-2|few|TRBD2
TGTGCCAGCAGCCCACATAGCGGGGGGTCGTACCAAGAGACCCAGTACTTC
CASSPHSGGSYQETQYF
>TRBJ1-2|TRBV6-8|NA|NA
TGTGCCAGCAGTTATAATCGGGGCAGGGGCGGCTACACCTTC
CASSYNRGRGGYTF
>TRBJ2-1|TRBV7-2|many|NA
TGTGCCAGCAGCTTAGTTGGAGGAGGAGACACCTACAATGAGCAGTTCTTC
CASSLVGGGDTYNEQFF
>TRBJ2-3|TRBV7-2|many|NA
TGTGCCAGCAGCCCGGGTGTAGCGCGCACAGATACGCAGTATTTT
CASSPGVARTDTQYF
>TRBJ2-3|TRBV7-9|NA|TRBD1
TGTGCCAGCAGCATAGACAGGGCAGTGGATACGCAGTATTTT
CASSIDRAVDTQYF
>TRBJ1-5|TRBV28|NA|NA
TGTGCCAGCACCTCCCGGGTCTCAGGGTTGGGGAATCAGCCCCAGCATTTT
CASTSRVSGLGNQPQHF
>TRBJ2-1|TRBV6-6|NA|TRBD2
TGTGCCAGCAGTAAGATCCCTAGGGGGGAGCGGGAGGACAATGAGCAGTTCTTC
CASSKIPRGEREDNEQFF
>TRBJ1-2|TRBV6-2/TRBV6-3|NA|NA
TGTGCCAGCAGTTACTCGACCTTCCGTAAGCCATCATCGGGATCATATGGCTACACCTTC
CASSYSTFRKPSSGSYGYTF
>TRBJ2-1|TRBV3-1|NA|NA
TGTGCCAGCGCCTCAGGGAGAAAGCCTGAGCAGTTCTTC
CASASGRKPEQFF
>TRBJ2-7|TRBV7-5|NA|NA
NA
CISVPEASYKRTTYEQYF
>TRBJ2-1|TRBV5-4|NA|TRBD1
TGTGCCAGCAGCTGGGACAGGATACATGAGCAGTTCTTC
CASSWDRIHEQFF
>TRBJ1-1|TRBV7-2|many|NA
TGTGCCAGCAGCATCTACAGGGATAACACTGAAGCTTTCTTT
CASSIYRDNTEAFF
>TRBJ2-1|TRBV9|NA|NA
TGTGCCAGCAGCGTAGCCGGACTCATTGAATACAATGAGCAGTTCTTC
CASSVAGLIEYNEQFF
>TRBJ1-1|TRBV4-2|NA|TRBD1
TGTGCCAGCAGCCGCCGACAGGGGGGAGTCACTGAAGCTTTCTTT
CASSRRQGGVTEAFF
>TRBJ2-2|TRBV7-2|few|TRBD2
TGTGCCAGCAGCCCGGGGACTACACGTGGGGAGCTGTTTTTT
CASSPGTTRGELFF
>TRBJ1-1|TRBV7-9|many|NA
TGTGCCAGCAGCTTGAGGGACACTGAAGCTTTCTTT
CASSLRDTEAFF
>TRBJ2-3|TRBV20-1|NA|NA
TGCAGTGCTTTGCATGGGGTTTCAGATACGCAGTATTTT
CSALHGVSDTQYF
>TRBJ1-4|TRBV7-2|NA|NA
TGTGCCAGCGCCCGACAGAGGAATGAAAAACTGTTTTTT
CASARQRNEKLFF
>TRBJ2-2|TRBV7-2|NA|NA
TGTGCCAGCAGCTCATCAGGACAAAACACCGGGGAGCTGTTTTTT
CASSSSGQNTGELFF